This T cell receptor (beta chain) is drawn from a study of OX40 agonist ivuxolimab in advanced cancers. This clone was counted only a few times. Libraries were prepared by immunoSEQ multiplex PCR; TCRdb keeps only in-frame clonotypes and omits some of them. The sample shows roughly 90,000 clones, approximately 91% of them seen only once. The CDR3 loop spans 13 amino acids. Per germline, CDR1 SGHTA and CDR2 FQGNSA. The junction had 6 bases not matched to a gene; V was cut back by 3 bases and J by 7 bases. The sequenced sample was CD4+ or CD8+ T cells sorted from blood, obtained in a trial of the OX40 agonist ivuxolimab. The chain uses TRBV7-2 and TRBJ2-7; 7 nucleotides match TRBD1. The source is an adult with an advanced solid tumor such as melanoma, head and neck, liver or kidney cancer. DNA for the CDR3: TGTGCCAGCAGCTTTATACAGGGGAGTGAGCAGTACTTC. Amino acid sequence: CASSFIQGSEQYF.